The 4 T cell receptor beta chains below were found in one sample sequenced in a study of OX40 agonist ivuxolimab in advanced cancers. Produced via immunoSEQ multiplex PCR; TCRdb's table is partial and in-frame only. The table shows 70,000 to 95,000 clones, with 85% to 90% occurring only once. The starting material was CD4+ or CD8+ T cells sorted from blood, obtained in a trial of the OX40 agonist ivuxolimab. The receptors here all came from an adult with an advanced solid tumor such as melanoma, head and neck, liver or kidney cancer.

This sequence joins TRBV10-3 and TRBJ1-6; D unresolved. Germline-derived CDR1 and CDR2 are ENHRY and SYGVKD. V dropped 0 bases and J dropped 7 bases, with 10 bases sitting between them. The CDR3 loop spans 15 amino acids. CDR3 sequence: CAISESGFGNSPLHF. In DNA form, the CDR3 reads TGTGCCATCAGTGAGTCTGGGTTTGGAAATTCACCCCTCCACTTT.

This chain connects TRBV6-1 to TRBJ1-3; no reliable D call. Trimming cost V 6 bases and J 0 bases, with 3 bases left between them. This CDR3 region has 12 residues. CDR1 is MNHNS, CDR2 SASEGT, per germline. Here the CDR3 reads CASRYSGNTIYF. CDR3 in DNA: TGTGCCAGCAGGTACTCTGGAAACACCATATATTTT.

The V call is TRBV7-9, the J call TRBJ2-7; 10 bases map to TRBD2. The V gene end was trimmed by 10 bases and the J gene end by 5 bases; junction bases not matched to a gene: 14. This CDR3 comprises 15 residues. The germline CDR1 and CDR2 sequences are SEHNR and FQNEAQ (reference sequence). For the CDR3, the DNA is TGTGCCACCTTACCCCTAGCGGGAGATTTAGACGAGCAGTACTTC. This gives the protein CATLPLAGDLDEQYF.

With respect to this clone: Germline and junction disagree at one end, which may indicate a read error. The chain is built from TRBV7-2 and TRBJ1-2, with D tentatively TRBD1 (5 bases). The CDR3 is 11 amino acids. Germline V gene lookup returns CDR1 SGHTA and CDR2 FQGNSA. CDR3 region: CASNLGGAHTF. CDR3 in DNA: TGTGCCAGCAACTTAGGTGGGGCCCATACCTTC.